This is a list of T cell receptor beta chains from one sample in a study of T cell repertoires in cytomegalovirus infection. TCRdb ran MiXCR on the reads and lists one entry per CDR3 protein. The sample yields some 800,000 distinct CDR3 sequences, approximately 32% seen once. These receptors are not linked to any known antigen. Sequencing was performed on cultured CD8+ T cells from PBMCs, taken from culture after CMV antigen stimulation. The receptors originated from a human donor in good health (CMV status not recorded). Some clones in this sample may be carry-over from other donors' samples. CDR3s include the opening cysteine and the closing phenylalanine or tryptophan.

V gene	J gene	CDR3 protein
TRBV6-5	TRBJ2-2	CASSPSGGTGGELFF
TRBV19	TRBJ1-5	CASTVSQNQPQHF
TRBV19	TRBJ1-4	CASSISGHTEKLFF
TRBV6-6	TRBJ2-2	CASSYSPSRTTGELFF
TRBV12-3/TRBV12-4	TRBJ2-2	CASSSLIVAGAGTGELFF
TRBV19	TRBJ1-2	CASRGQPPGYTF
TRBV7-6	TRBJ2-1	CASSSTGTGGYNEQFF
TRBV11-2	TRBJ2-3	CTSSLENSWDTQYF
TRBV27	TRBJ2-1	CASSLGAGGEQFF
TRBV12-3/TRBV12-4	TRBJ1-5	CASSLSSWPQHF
TRBV12-5	TRBJ1-2	CASGFVVANGYTF
TRBV12-3/TRBV12-4	TRBJ2-1	CASIPGLAGGPDTYNEQFF
TRBV10-3	TRBJ1-4	CAISDSPNEKLFF
TRBV12-5	TRBJ2-7	CASGIGTAEQYF
TRBV19	TRBJ2-1	CATGQSYNEQFF
TRBV5-6	TRBJ2-7	CASSPGLGTGYEQYF
TRBV10-3	TRBJ1-2	CAISEDRGDGYTF
TRBV27	TRBJ2-1	CASSPLTGLAGWDEQFF